One and the same sample provided the 27 T cell receptor beta chains below, sequenced in a study of cytomegalovirus exposure and HLA in healthy donors. The primer mix had 60 Vbeta and 13 Jbeta primers. Sequencing used immunoSEQ multiplex PCR; TCRdb keeps in-frame clones, though not all of them. Of about 150,000 clones listed, 60% to 85% are singletons. Source material: PBMCs. These receptors all come from a man aged 35 to 55 in good health and CMV-seropositive.

In its sample, this clone was seen many times. The chain joins TRBV11-3 to TRBJ2-1, with 12 bases that match TRBD2. Losses at the gene ends were 5 bases for V and 6 bases for J; bases not matched to a gene: 8. Germline V gives CDR1 SGHNT, CDR2 YENEEA. The CDR3 is 16 residues long. CDR3 nucleotide sequence: TGTGCCAGCAGCCCACCCGGACTAGCGGGGATCAATGAGCAGTTCTTC. Protein: CASSPPGLAGINEQFF.

V and J are TRBV11-2 and TRBJ2-2; 9 nucleotides match TRBD1. The CDR3 runs to 15 residues. Trimming removed 3 bases from V and 6 bases from J; junction bases left unmatched: 5. Germline assignment: CDR1 SGHAT and CDR2 FQNNGV. In nucleotides, the CDR3 is TGTGCCAGCAGCTTTGGGACAGGGTTGTCCGGGGAGCTGTTTTTT. Encoded protein: CASSFGTGLSGELFF.

This chain links TRBV18 with TRBJ2-7; TRBD2 matches 10 bases. CDR3 length: 15 amino acids. Germline values: CDR1 KGHSH, CDR2 LQKENI. J lost 1 base, V lost 4 bases, and 4 bases had no gene match. CDR3 nucleotide sequence: TGTGCCAGCTCACATGGACTAGCGGTATCCTACGAGCAGTACTTC. Its translation: CASSHGLAVSYEQYF.

The rearrangement joins TRBV4-3 to TRBJ2-1, with 16 bases fitting TRBD2. Germline-derived CDR1 and CDR2 are LGHNA and YSLEER. J lost 4 bases, V lost 1 base, and 10 bases had no gene match. The CDR3 is made up of 20 amino acids. The CDR3 coding sequence is TGCGCCAGCAGCCAAGCTACTACAGGGACTAGCGGGAGGGCTTACAATGAGCAGTTCTTC. It codes for CASSQATTGTSGRAYNEQFF.

The count of this clone is one. In DNA form, the CDR3 reads TGTGCCAGCAGTTTATCGGGGACAGTGAGCACTGAAGCTTTCTTT. It translates to CASSLSGTVSTEAFF. This chain joins TRBV27 and TRBJ1-1, with TRBD1 matching over 7 bases. The J segment lost 4 bases and the V segment lost 0 bases, leaving 5 bases of the junction unmatched. Per the germline V gene, CDR1 is MNHEY and CDR2 is SMNVEV (reference sequence). This CDR3 spans 15 amino acids.

This clone was recorded a few times. This chain uses TRBV7-8 with TRBJ2-7, with 10 bases identical to TRBD2. V shed 6 bases, J shed 5 bases, and the junction held 7 bases outside the gene matches. The CDR3 is 14 amino acids. Germline assignment: CDR1 SGHVS and CDR2 FQNEAQ. The CDR3: CASRTTSGPDEQYF. The CDR3 DNA follows: TGTGCCAGCAGAACGACTAGCGGGCCAGACGAGCAGTACTTC.

The V gene is TRBV5-6, the J gene TRBJ1-5, with 7 bases matching TRBD1. CDR3 length: 16 amino acids. J gave up 0 bases and V 4 bases, and 7 bases lay outside the gene matches. Germline V gives CDR1 SGHDT, CDR2 YYEEEE. This CDR3 is CASSRGTDDSNQPQHF. The DNA of the CDR3 is TGTGCCAGCAGCAGAGGGACAGACGATAGCAATCAGCCCCAGCATTTT.

This clone was observed a few times. The V call is TRBV5-1, the J call TRBJ1-3, with D perhaps TRBD1 (5 bases). CDR1 SGHRS and CDR2 YFSETQ come from the germline V gene. Trimming removed 5 bases from V and 9 bases from J, with 24 bases in between. This CDR3 has 16 residues. CDR3 sequence: CASSPGGPPGGATIYF. In nucleotides, the CDR3 is TGCGCCAGCAGTCCCGGGGGTCCGCCGGGCGGTGCCACCATATATTTT.

The gene calls are TRBV14 and TRBJ1-2, with D possibly matching TRBD1 (5 bases). Deletions cut 2 bases from V and 8 bases from J, with 15 bases between. Germline CDR1 reads SGHDN; CDR2 reads FVKESK. This CDR3 comprises 14 residues. CDR3: CASSQTGGLYGYTF. The CDR3 region has the DNA TGTGCCAGCAGCCAAACCGGGGGTCTTTACGGCTACACCTTC.

This clone was counted a few times. The chain uses TRBV7-9 and TRBJ1-1; D remains unclear. V shed 1 base and J shed 6 bases, with 9 bases lying between them. The germline gives CDR1 SEHNR, CDR2 FQNEAQ (reference sequence). The length of the CDR3 is 13 residues. The CDR3 nucleotides read TGTGCCAGCAGCTTAGGGTCCGGGGCTGAAGCTTTCTTT. Its translation is CASSLGSGAEAFF.

V gene TRBV27 combines with J gene TRBJ2-1; D ambiguous. V was clipped by 5 bases and J by 0 bases, with 8 bases between them. CDR1 MNHEY and CDR2 SMNVEV come from the germline V gene (reference sequence). The CDR3 has 14 amino acids. In nucleotides, the CDR3 is TGTGCCAGCAGTAAACTTAGCTCCTACAATGAGCAGTTCTTC. Translation: CASSKLSSYNEQFF.

This clone was picked up a small number of times. V gene TRBV2 combines with J gene TRBJ1-1; the D is unclear. The length of the CDR3 is 14 residues. Deletions cut 5 bases from V and 0 bases from J, with 10 bases between. CDR1 is SNHLY, CDR2 FYNNEI, per germline. CDR3 sequence: CASSPDGMNTEAFF. CDR3 in DNA: TGTGCCAGCAGTCCGGACGGGATGAACACTGAAGCTTTCTTT.

The rearrangement joins TRBV7-2 to TRBJ2-7; D is unresolved. Germline V gives CDR1 SGHTA, CDR2 FQGNSA. The V end lost 2 bases, the J end lost 6 bases, and 14 bases lay between the germline ends. The CDR3 spans 14 residues. CDR3 sequence (DNA): TGTGCCAGCAGCTTACAGACCTCAGGCCCCGAGCAGTACTTC. Encoded protein: CASSLQTSGPEQYF.

The chain recombines TRBV5-1 with TRBJ1-1, with 8 positions matching TRBD1. After removal of 4 bases from V and 1 base from J, the junction contained 6 bases not matched to a gene. The CDR3 covers 15 residues. Germline lookup yields CDR1 SGHRS and CDR2 YFSETQ. The CDR3 coding sequence is TGCGCCAGCAGCCCCACGACAGGGGCGAACACTGAAGCTTTCTTT. Residues: CASSPTTGANTEAFF.

The rearrangement links TRBV6-5 to TRBJ2-7; tentative D call: TRBD2 (6 bases). CDR3 length: 14 residues. The germline V gene has CDR1 MNHEY and CDR2 SVGAGI. V lost 6 bases, J lost 3 bases, and 15 bases lay in between. The CDR3 loop is CASSPIAEYYEQYF. CDR3 coding DNA: TGTGCCAGCAGCCCTATAGCGGAATACTACGAGCAGTACTTC.

The V and J genes are TRBV19 and TRBJ2-6; the match to TRBD1 covers 8 bases. CDR1 is LNHDA and CDR2 is SQIVND in the germline V gene (reference sequence). Trimming at V came to 5 bases and at J to 3 bases, leaving 12 bases not matched to a gene. The CDR3 is made up of 18 amino acids. The CDR3 DNA sequence: TGTGCCAGTAGTCCGCGACAGGGGTTGAGTAGTGGGGCCAACGTCCTGACTTTC. Its translation is CASSPRQGLSSGANVLTF.

The chain uses TRBV7-2 and TRBJ2-2; no clear D. This CDR3 spans 14 amino acids. With 1 base removed from V and 6 bases from J, the gap between germline ends came to 9 bases. Germline V gene lookup returns CDR1 SGHTA and CDR2 FQGNSA. As DNA, the CDR3 is TGTGCCAGCAGCTTAGTAGTGGGCGCCGGGGAGCTGTTTTTT. Translating gives CASSLVVGAGELFF.

J is TRBJ2-3 and V is TRBV18; D ambiguous. Germline CDR1 is KGHSH and CDR2 is LQKENI. V was shortened by 1 base and J by 5 bases, with 7 bases between the two germline ends. This CDR3 spans 13 amino acids. The CDR3 DNA reads as TGTGCCAGCTCACCACGAGGTGGAGATACGCAGTATTTT. Translation: CASSPRGGDTQYF.

This chain uses TRBV7-9 with TRBJ1-1, with TRBD1 identical over 7 bases. The germline V gene has CDR1 SEHNR and CDR2 FQNEAQ (reference sequence). The CDR3 loop spans 13 amino acids. V dropped 6 bases and J dropped 3; count of bases not matched to a gene: 4. CDR3: CASSLQGDTEAFF. The CDR3 DNA follows: TGTGCCAGCAGTCTCCAGGGGGACACTGAAGCTTTCTTT. The variable domain in full, with the rest retrieved from reference TRBV7-9 and TRBJ1-1, is DTGVSQNPRHKITKRGQNVTFRCDPISEHNRLYWYRQTLGQGPEFLTYFQNEAQLEKSRLLSDRFSAERPKGSFSTLEIQRTEQGDSAMYLCASSLQGDTEAFFGQGTRLTVV.

The rearrangement links TRBV2 to TRBJ2-1; perhaps TRBD2 as D (6 bases). Germline loops: CDR1 SNHLY, CDR2 FYNNEI. The CDR3 runs to 18 residues. Trimming took off 0 bases at V and 6 bases at J, with 21 bases between the two ends. Here the CDR3 reads CASSEALPGLQALNEQFF. The CDR3 DNA is TGTGCCAGCAGTGAAGCGCTTCCGGGACTCCAGGCCCTCAATGAGCAGTTCTTC.

This clone came up once. The chain links TRBV11-2 to TRBJ2-3; tentative D call: TRBD2 (6 bases). The CDR3 runs 15 residues. Trimming pared 3 bases from V and 2 bases from J, leaving 12 bases between. Germline CDR1 and CDR2: SGHAT and FQNNGV. CDR3 in DNA: TGTGCCAGCAGCTTGGGAGGACTTCCCACAGATACGCAGTATTTT. This sequence encodes CASSLGGLPTDTQYF.

CDR3 sequence: CASRAHSNQPQHF. CDR3 sequence (DNA): TGTGCCAGCAGGGCACATAGCAATCAGCCCCAGCATTTT. The chain combines TRBV21-1 with TRBJ1-5; the listed D gene, TRBD1, was not tested against the DNA. TRBV21-1 constitutes a pseudogene. The CDR3 loop spans 13 amino acids.

The rearrangement links TRBV28 to TRBJ2-7, with D maybe TRBD2 (6 bases). CDR3 length: 13 amino acids. The V and J ends lost 3 bases and 4 bases respectively, with 10 bases between them. Germline CDR1 is MDHEN and CDR2 is SYDVKM. CDR3 region: CASSLGLGYEQYF. CDR3 bases: TGTGCCAGCAGTTTGGGACTCGGATACGAGCAGTACTTC.

The J gene is TRBJ1-4, the V gene TRBV2; D possibly corresponds to TRBD1 (5 bases). The CDR3 runs 12 residues. Trimming took 8 bases from V and 8 from J, leaving 12 bases between them. Germline V gene lookup returns CDR1 SNHLY and CDR2 FYNNEI. The CDR3: CASAKEGEKLFF. The CDR3 region has the DNA TGTGCCAGCGCTAAGGAGGGGGAAAAACTGTTTTTT.

This clone was observed a few times. This rearrangement joins TRBV14 to TRBJ2-5; D uncertain. This CDR3 contains 12 residues. Deletions cut 2 bases from V and 5 bases from J, with 6 bases between. The germline V gene has CDR1 SGHDN and CDR2 FVKESK. In nucleotides, the CDR3 is TGTGCCAGCAGCCAATCCAGGGAGACCCAGTACTTC. This translates into CASSQSRETQYF. Filled out from reference TRBV14 and TRBJ2-5, the complete variable domain reads EAGVTQFPSHSVIEKGQTVTLRCDPISGHDNLYWYRRVMGKEIKFLLHFVKESKQDESGMPNNRFLAERTGGTYSTLKVQPAELEDSGVYFCASSQSRETQYFGPGTRLLVL.

The chain is built from TRBV2 and TRBJ2-7; 7 bases map to TRBD2. Trimming cost V 11 bases and J 4 bases; bases outside gene matches: 8. This CDR3 is built from 12 residues. Germline V gene sequence: CDR1 SNHLY, CDR2 FYNNEI. The CDR3 loop is CAAGDGVYEQYF. CDR3 coding DNA: TGTGCCGCGGGGGATGGCGTTTACGAGCAGTACTTC.

This rearrangement joins TRBV5-4 to TRBJ1-1; 7 positions match TRBD1. Looked up from germline, CDR1 is SGHNT and CDR2 is YYREEE (reference sequence). With V trimmed by 3 bases and J by 1 base, 6 bases remained unmatched. The CDR3 extends over 15 amino acids. CDR3 in DNA: TGTGCCAGCAGCTGGAGGGACAGACAGAACACTGAAGCTTTCTTT. This sequence encodes CASSWRDRQNTEAFF. The whole variable domain, filled in from reference TRBV5-4 and TRBJ1-1, reads ETGVTQSPTHLIKTRGQQVTLRCSSQSGHNTVSWYQQALGQGPQFIFQYYREEENGRGNFPPRFSGLQFPNYSSELNVNALELDDSALYLCASSWRDRQNTEAFFGQGTRLTVV.